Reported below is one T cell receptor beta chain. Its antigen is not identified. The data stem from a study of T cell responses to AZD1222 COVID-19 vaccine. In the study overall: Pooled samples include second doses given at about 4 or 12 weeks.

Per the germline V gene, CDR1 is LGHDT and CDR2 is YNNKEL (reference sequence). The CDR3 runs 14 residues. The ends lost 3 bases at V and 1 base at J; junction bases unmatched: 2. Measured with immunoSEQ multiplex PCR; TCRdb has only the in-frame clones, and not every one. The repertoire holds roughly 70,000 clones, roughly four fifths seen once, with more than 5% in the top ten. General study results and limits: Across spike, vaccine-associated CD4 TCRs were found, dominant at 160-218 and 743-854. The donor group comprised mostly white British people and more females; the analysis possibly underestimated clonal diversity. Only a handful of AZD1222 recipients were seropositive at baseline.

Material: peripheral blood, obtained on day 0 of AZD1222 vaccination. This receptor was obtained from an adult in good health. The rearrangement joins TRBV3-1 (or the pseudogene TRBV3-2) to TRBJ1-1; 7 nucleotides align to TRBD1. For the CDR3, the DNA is TGTGCCAGCAGCCACAGACAGGGGAACACTGAAGCTTTCTTT. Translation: CASSHRQGNTEAFF.